This passage covers 32 T cell receptor beta chains from one sample sequenced in a study of cytomegalovirus exposure and HLA in healthy donors. 13 Jbeta primers and 60 Vbeta primers were used for the PCR. Using immunoSEQ multiplex PCR, the repertoire was profiled, and TCRdb retains in-frame clones only, with some absent. The table shows about 130,000 clones, with approximately 71% occurring only once. Sequencing used PBMCs. The source of these receptors is a woman aged 45 to 65 in good health and CMV-seronegative.

This sequence joins TRBV5-1 and TRBJ1-1; TRBD1 matches at 7 bases. V gave up 4 bases and J gave up 5 bases; unmatched junction bases: 14. Looked up from germline, CDR1 is SGHRS and CDR2 is YFSETQ. The CDR3 consists of 16 residues. DNA of the CDR3: TGCGCCAGCAGCCATAGACAGGGCGGCCAGGAGACTGAAGCTTTCTTT. Translated, it gives CASSHRQGGQETEAFF.

V usage is TRBV19 and J usage is TRBJ1-5; tentative D call: TRBD1 (6 bases). From germline, CDR1 is LNHDA and CDR2 SQIVND (reference sequence). The CDR3 is made up of 13 amino acids. CDR3 DNA: TGTGCTGCGGCGGACAGTAGCAATCAGCCCCAGCATTTT. It translates to CAAADSSNQPQHF.

The V gene is TRBV5-1, the J gene TRBJ2-1; a possible D gene is TRBD2 (6 bases). The CDR3 sequence is 14 residues long. CDR1 is SGHRS and CDR2 is YFSETQ in the germline V gene. V was shortened by 5 bases and J by 5 bases, with 14 bases between the two germline ends. As DNA, the CDR3 is TGCGCCAGCAGGGTAGCGGCTATAAACAATGAGCAGTTCTTC. Translation: CASRVAAINNEQFF.

The CDR3 coding sequence is TGTGCCATCAGGCAGGGTAATGTAGATGAAAAACTGTTTTTT. Translated: CAIRQGNVDEKLFF. The V gene is TRBV10-3, the J gene TRBJ1-4; TRBD1 is a possible D gene (5 bases). This CDR3 is 14 amino acids long. The ends were cut back, 6 bases at V and 6 bases at J, with 14 bases in the middle. Looked up from germline, CDR1 is ENHRY and CDR2 is SYGVKD.

V gene TRBV15 combines with J gene TRBJ2-1, with unresolved D. The V gene's germline CDR1 is LNHNV and CDR2 YYDKDF (reference sequence). The CDR3 has 15 residues. The germline V and J ends were trimmed by 0 bases and 6 bases, with 12 bases remaining between them. The CDR3 region has the DNA TGTGCCACCAGCAGAGATCATAGCAGCGTCAATGAGCAGTTCTTC. Translated, it gives CATSRDHSSVNEQFF.

The genes are TRBV7-2 and TRBJ2-2; 9 bases fit TRBD2. This CDR3 comprises 17 residues. The V gene end was trimmed by 5 bases and the J gene end by 1 base; junction bases not matched to a gene: 8. Per the germline V gene, CDR1 is SGHTA and CDR2 is FQGNSA. The CDR3 protein is CASSLMREGLNTGELFF. The CDR3 DNA is TGTGCCAGCAGCCTGATGCGGGAGGGATTGAACACCGGGGAGCTGTTTTTT.

The chain uses TRBV10-3 and TRBJ1-3; maybe TRBD1 (6 bases). This CDR3 is built from 14 residues. V shed 5 bases and J shed 0 bases, with 8 bases lying between them. The V gene's germline CDR1 is ENHRY and CDR2 SYGVKD. The CDR3 region is CAISPQGSGNTIYF. Here the CDR3 DNA reads TGTGCCATCAGTCCACAGGGCTCTGGAAACACCATATATTTT.

The CDR3 DNA follows: TGCAGCGTTGCCGACCGGGGGGATGAAAAACTGTTTTTT. This gives the protein CSVADRGDEKLFF. The chain uses TRBV29-1 and TRBJ1-4, with D possibly being TRBD1 (5 bases). The CDR3 covers 13 residues. Germline V gene lookup returns CDR1 SQVTM and CDR2 ANQGSEA. The V gene lost 4 bases and the J gene lost 6 bases, with 12 bases spanning the gap.

The chain links TRBV19 to TRBJ1-2; D gene ambiguous. The V end lost 3 bases, the J end lost 2 bases, and 7 bases lay between the germline ends. The germline gives CDR1 LNHDA, CDR2 SQIVND (reference sequence). This CDR3 comprises 13 residues. The CDR3 is CASSININYGYTF. Written as DNA, the CDR3 is TGTGCCAGTAGTATTAACATCAACTATGGCTACACCTTC. Complete variable domain (other parts from reference TRBV19 and TRBJ1-2): DGGITQSPKYLFRKEGQNVTLSCEQNLNHDAMYWYRQDPGQGLRLIYYSQIVNDFQKGDIAEGYSVSREKKESFPLTVTSAQKNPTAFYLCASSININYGYTFGSGTRLTVV.

The chain links TRBV9 to TRBJ2-1, with TRBD1 matching over 8 bases. Trimming took 5 bases from V and 1 from J; bases not matched to a gene: 5. Germline CDR1 is SGDLS and CDR2 is YYNGEE. The CDR3 runs to 15 residues. The CDR3 sequence: CASSDGQGSYNEQFF. The CDR3 region has the DNA TGTGCCAGCAGTGACGGACAGGGTTCCTACAATGAGCAGTTCTTC.

A few counts support this clone. This chain links TRBV19 with TRBJ1-1; a weak D match, TRBD1 (6 bases). Trimming removed 0 bases from V and 6 bases from J, with 14 bases in between. The CDR3 spans 15 residues. The V gene's germline CDR1 is LNHDA and CDR2 SQIVND (reference sequence). The chain's CDR3 is CASSIDPNNRAEAFF. The DNA for the CDR3 is TGTGCCAGTAGTATAGATCCCAATAACAGGGCTGAAGCTTTCTTT.

There are a few counts of this clone. This chain joins TRBV30 and TRBJ2-7, with D maybe TRBD1 (6 bases). The V end was cut by 8 bases, the J end by 5 bases, with 19 bases between. Per germline, CDR1 GTSNPN and CDR2 SVGIG (reference sequence). CDR3 length: 13 residues. CDR3 coding DNA: TGTGCCCTGGTGGGGGCGGCACTCCACGAGCAGTACTTC. It yields the protein CALVGAALHEQYF.

The chain is built from TRBV18 and TRBJ2-2; 8 nucleotides line up with TRBD1. V lost 3 bases and J lost 3; bases outside the gene matches: 3. This CDR3 contains 15 residues. Germline loops: CDR1 KGHSH, CDR2 LQKENI. CDR3: CASSPRTGHTGELFF. The CDR3 coding sequence is TGTGCCAGCTCACCCCGGACAGGGCACACCGGGGAGCTGTTTTTT.

This rearrangement joins TRBV7-9 to TRBJ1-4; tentative D call: TRBD1 (6 bases). Germline V lookup: CDR1 SEHNR, CDR2 FQNEAQ (reference sequence). V dropped 1 base and J dropped 7 bases, with 16 bases sitting between them. This CDR3 comprises 16 residues. The CDR3 region has the DNA TGTGCCAGCAGCTTAGAGGGACACACCCCGGGTGAAAAACTGTTTTTT. Translation gives CASSLEGHTPGEKLFF.

This clone has only one observation. The chain joins TRBV18 to TRBJ2-7; 7 bases align to TRBD1. This CDR3 region has 13 residues. Germline-derived CDR1 and CDR2 are KGHSH and LQKENI. Unmatched junction bases numbered 4, after V lost 6 bases and J lost 2 bases. CDR3 region: CASSRQGTYEQYF. The DNA for the CDR3 is TGTGCCAGCTCGAGACAGGGTACCTACGAGCAGTACTTC.

This clone was observed a few times. The chain is built from TRBV29-1 and TRBJ2-1, with 7 positions matching TRBD1. The CDR3 has 12 amino acids. The V gene end was trimmed by 4 bases and the J gene end by 8 bases; junction bases not matched to a gene: 5. CDR1 and CDR2 from the germline V gene are SQVTM and ANQGSEA. In DNA, the CDR3 is TGCAGCGTTGGCACAGGGGTCGATGAGCAGTTCTTC. Translated, it gives CSVGTGVDEQFF.

This clone was observed a few times. This chain connects TRBV30 to TRBJ2-3, with no clear D. Deletions cut 1 base from V and 0 bases from J, with 5 bases between. Germline CDR1 is GTSNPN and CDR2 is SVGIG (reference sequence). There are 13 residues in the CDR3. CDR3 sequence: CAWSALSTDTQYF. The CDR3 DNA sequence: TGTGCCTGGAGTGCCTTAAGCACAGATACGCAGTATTTT.

J is TRBJ2-1 and V is TRBV5-1, with D unclear. The CDR3 is made up of 15 amino acids. V was clipped by 4 bases and J by 0 bases, with 11 bases between them. In germline, CDR1 is SGHRS, CDR2 YFSETQ. CDR3 in DNA: TGCGCCAGCAGCGAGCTAGGAAGCTCCTACAATGAGCAGTTCTTC. Its translation is CASSELGSSYNEQFF.

The genes are TRBV5-1 and TRBJ2-7; 7 positions match TRBD1. Germline V gene lookup returns CDR1 SGHRS and CDR2 YFSETQ. The CDR3 runs to 15 residues. The V and J ends lost 1 base and 2 bases, in that order; junction bases with no gene match: 6. The CDR3 loop is CASSLTGDQTYEQYF. CDR3 in DNA: TGCGCCAGCAGCTTGACAGGGGACCAAACCTACGAGCAGTACTTC.

This clone ranks as medium-sized. The rearrangement joins TRBV4-2 to TRBJ2-7; 9 bases align to TRBD2. The CDR3 consists of 15 residues. Germline V CDR1 and CDR2: LGHNA, YNFKEQ. V dropped 0 bases and J dropped 0; count of bases not matched to a gene: 0. CDR3 region: CASSQDSGSSYEQYF. CDR3 bases: TGTGCCAGCAGCCAAGATAGCGGGAGCTCCTACGAGCAGTACTTC.

Remarks on this clone: The junction and the germline gene differ at one end; a read error may be behind it. The rearrangement links TRBV7-9 to TRBJ2-1; 7 positions match TRBD2. The CDR3 length is 16 residues. From germline, CDR1 is SEHNR and CDR2 FQNEAQ (reference sequence). This CDR3 reads CSSSLDGGRWGNEQFF. CDR3 bases: TGTTCCAGCAGCTTAGACGGCGGGAGATGGGGGAATGAGCAGTTCTTC.

This rearrangement joins TRBV10-3 to TRBJ1-2; TRBD1 might be the D (6 bases). V lost 0 bases and J lost 7, with 12 bases in between. This CDR3 is 14 amino acids long. CDR1 and CDR2 from the germline V gene are ENHRY and SYGVKD. As DNA, the CDR3 is TGTGCCATCAGTGAGTCGCAGGGGAGAGGTGGCTACACCTTC. This codes for CAISESQGRGGYTF.

The J gene is TRBJ2-6, the V gene TRBV15; 7 bases align to TRBD1. CDR1 and CDR2 (germline): LNHNV, YYDKDF (reference sequence). The V and J ends lost 4 bases and 2 bases, in that order; junction bases with no gene match: 2. This CDR3 is 15 amino acids long. CDR3 protein: CATSIQGAGANVLTF. CDR3 in DNA: TGTGCCACCAGCATTCAGGGGGCTGGGGCCAACGTCCTGACTTTC.

This clone appeared a few times. The chain employs TRBV28 and TRBJ2-5, with 7 positions matching TRBD1. This CDR3 is built from 16 residues. Losses at the gene ends were 6 bases for V and 3 bases for J; bases not matched to a gene: 13. CDR1 is MDHEN and CDR2 is SYDVKM in the germline V gene. The DNA of the CDR3 is TGTGCCAGCAGCAGTCCCCGGGACAGAGAAAAAGAGACCCAGTACTTC. This translates into CASSSPRDREKETQYF. The full variable domain, its missing parts supplied by reference TRBV28 and TRBJ2-5, is DVKVTQSSRYLVKRTGEKVFLECVQDMDHENMFWYRQDPGLGLRLIYFSYDVKMKEKGDIPEGYSVSREKKERFSLILESASTNQTSMYLCASSSPRDREKETQYFGPGTRLLVL.

This rearrangement joins TRBV15 to TRBJ2-5; 7 bases are a match to TRBD2. Germline CDR1 LNHNV, CDR2 YYDKDF (reference sequence). The CDR3 has 13 amino acids. The J segment lost 0 bases and the V segment lost 9 bases, leaving 4 bases of the junction unmatched. CDR3 protein: CATSGGNQETQYF. In DNA form, the CDR3 reads TGTGCCACTTCGGGGGGTAACCAAGAGACCCAGTACTTC.

As regards this clone: Other DNA variants within this sample encode the same CDR3. The chain links TRBV29-1 to TRBJ1-2, with D perhaps matching TRBD1 (6 bases). The CDR3 has 12 amino acids. Deletions cut 6 bases from V and 2 bases from J, with 10 bases between. The germline CDR1 and CDR2 sequences are SQVTM and ANQGSEA. CDR3 amino acids: CSVDTGNYGYTF. DNA for the CDR3: TGCAGCGTAGATACAGGGAACTATGGCTACACCTTC.

The rearrangement uses TRBV28 and TRBJ2-1, with TRBD1 matching over 9 bases. The germline V gene encodes CDR1 MDHEN and CDR2 SYDVKM. This CDR3 comprises 15 residues. J was trimmed by 8 bases and V by 1 base; bases with no gene match: 6. The CDR3 here is CASSLLGTGFDEQFF. The DNA of the CDR3 is TGTGCCAGCAGTTTATTGGGGACAGGGTTCGATGAGCAGTTCTTC.

CDR3 sequence: CASSENGGEQYF. CDR3 nucleotides: TGTGCCAGCAGTGAAAACGGTGGCGAGCAGTACTTC. This chain connects TRBV6-4 to TRBJ2-7, with D hard to call. CDR1 and CDR2 (germline): MRHNA, SNTAGT. There are 12 residues in the CDR3. V dropped 3 bases and J dropped 6 bases, with 9 bases sitting between them.

The rearrangement uses TRBV7-2 and TRBJ1-4; 7 bases align to TRBD1. V dropped 5 bases and J dropped 7; count of bases not matched to a gene: 13. The germline V gene encodes CDR1 SGHTA and CDR2 FQGNSA. The CDR3 has 16 residues. CDR3 region: CASSPPGGGAREKLFF. The CDR3 coding sequence is TGTGCCAGCAGCCCCCCTGGAGGGGGCGCGCGTGAAAAACTGTTTTTT.

To note about this clone: An end of the junction differs from the germline gene, which may be a read error. The chain recombines TRBV28 with TRBJ1-4; D remains ambiguous. The CDR3 covers 14 residues. Germline V gene sequence: CDR1 MDHEN, CDR2 SYDVKM. Here the CDR3 reads CASSSPRENGKLFF. DNA for the CDR3: TGTGCCAGCAGTTCCCCGAGGGAGAATGGAAAACTGTTTTTT.

The rearrangement joins TRBV15 to TRBJ2-1; 11 bases map to TRBD2. Germline lookup yields CDR1 LNHNV and CDR2 YYDKDF (reference sequence). V was pared by 1 base and J by 4 bases, with 3 bases of the junction left unmatched. The CDR3 is made up of 16 amino acids. Written as DNA, the CDR3 is TGTGCCACCAGCAGAGTAGCGGGAGGGCTTTACAATGAGCAGTTCTTC. Translation gives CATSRVAGGLYNEQFF.

The CDR3 here is CASSPQADNEQFF. The CDR3 DNA reads TGCGCCAGCAGCCCACAGGCAGACAATGAGCAGTTCTTC. The chain links TRBV4-3 to TRBJ2-1; D may be TRBD1 (5 bases). CDR3 length equals 13 residues. Trimming removed 4 bases at V and 5 bases at J, with 9 bases between. Looked up from germline, CDR1 is LGHNA and CDR2 is YSLEER.